The source of this TCR beta chain is a study of identical twins. Study-level results: Compared with models, monozygotic twins showed more out-of-frame TCR alpha sharing. Fewer insertions characterized abundant cord blood beta clonotypes, whereas memory repertoires showed none. Part of the zero-insertion signal could reflect confounding by invariant MAIT and iNKT cells.

This clonotype has at least ten counts. Its cognate antigen is unknown. The V gene's germline CDR1 is SGDLS and CDR2 YYNGEE. V was cut by 0 bases and J by 0 bases, with 13 bases left in between. The CDR3 loop spans 17 amino acids. The cDNA had a unique molecular identifier and a template-switch universal primer site. TCRdb called the 5' RACE reads again in MiXCR, with one record for every CDR3 protein. The table has hundreds of thousands of distinct CDR3 sequences, approximately 6% seen once. The J gene is TRBJ2-1, the V gene TRBV9, with a tentative D call TRBD2 (5 bases). The sequence was obtained from a man aged 18 to 30 in good health. Sequenced material: naive T cells sorted from blood. The CDR3 DNA follows: TGTGCCAGCAGCGTAGGACGGGGAACAGCCTCCTACAATGAGCAGTTCTTC. This encodes CASSVGRGTASYNEQFF.